One T cell receptor beta chain is described in this entry. Its target is unknown. The data were obtained in a study of Ad26.COV2.S vaccination and SARS-CoV-2 variants. Study-wide background: The authors gave Ad26.COV2.S intramuscularly, either once or twice 56 days apart. The study's findings and limits: The TCR breadth and depth analyses may have understated or missed part of the total T cell responses. Vaccine and placebo recipients had similar non-spike TCR breadth.

Treatment reported: roughly 20 received Ad26.COV2.S at low or high dose, single or two shots; about 5 received placebo; per-sample allocation not given. Sample collection was performed on day 63 after the first vaccine or placebo injection. Expression of Wuhan-strain SARS-CoV-2 spike came from the Ad26 vector that formed the vaccine. Profiled with immunoSEQ multiplex PCR; TCRdb holds only in-frame clones, not every one. The sample yields some 390,000 clones, 70% to 90% seen once. Trimming took off 6 bases at V and 5 bases at J, with 10 bases between the two ends. Germline V gives CDR1 SNHLY, CDR2 FYNNEI. This CDR3 region has 13 residues.

This clonotype was sampled from a person between 18 and 59 years old who received the Ad26.COV2.S COVID-19 vaccine or a placebo. This specimen was peripheral blood, taken in a trial of Ad26.COV2.S vaccine versus placebo. The chain couples TRBV2 to TRBJ2-2; maybe TRBD1 (5 bases). CDR3 loop: CASSERQTGELFF. In DNA form, the CDR3 reads TGTGCCAGCAGCGAAAGACAGACCGGGGAGCTGTTTTTT.